The 26 T cell receptor beta chains in this list originate from one sample, sequenced in a study of beta chain features in type 1 diabetes. Isolated RNA was reverse transcribed in full, so expressed TCRB transcripts were sequenced. Repertoires were generated with immunoSEQ multiplex PCR, while TCRdb's copy carries only in-frame clones and drops some. The data hold around 400,000 clones, with around 12% observed a single time. Sequencing used naive CD4+ T cells from blood. These receptors all stem from a man aged 18 to 29 in good health.

There are a few counts of this clone. This chain uses TRBV25-1 with TRBJ2-3; 7 bases align to TRBD2. The CDR3 spans 15 residues. With 4 bases clipped from V and 4 bases from J, the junction kept 8 bases outside the gene matches. In germline, CDR1 is MGHDK, CDR2 SYGVNS. As DNA, the CDR3 is TGTGCCAGCAGTGCTTTGGGGGGAGGGTCAGATACGCAGTATTTT. This translates into CASSALGGGSDTQYF.

This clone was picked up a small number of times. This chain joins TRBV7-9 and TRBJ2-1; TRBD1 matches at 7 bases. CDR1 is SEHNR, CDR2 FQNEAQ, per germline (reference sequence). V lost 5 bases and J lost 6; bases outside the gene matches: 10. The CDR3 is made up of 15 amino acids. CDR3 DNA: TGTGCCAGCAGCACGCCACAGGGGCGAATCAATGAGCAGTTCTTC. Its protein is CASSTPQGRINEQFF.

This clone was seen a few times. This chain links TRBV7-3 with TRBJ2-2; 7 bases agree with TRBD2. Unmatched junction bases numbered 8, after V lost 1 base and J lost 6 bases. The length of the CDR3 is 16 residues. The germline V gene encodes CDR1 SGHTA and CDR2 FQGTGA. CDR3 protein: CASSLRTPGGSGELFF. CDR3 DNA sequence: TGTGCCAGCAGCTTAAGGACCCCCGGGGGGTCCGGGGAGCTGTTTTTT. Combining the CDR3 with reference TRBV7-3 and TRBJ2-2 gives the whole variable domain GAGVSQTPSNKVTEKGKYVELRCDPISGHTALYWYRQSLGQGPEFLIYFQGTGAADDSGLPNDRFFAVRPEGSVSTLKIQRTERGDSAVYLCASSLRTPGGSGELFFGEGSRLTVL.

In this sample, this clone turned up a few times. The chain employs TRBV28 and TRBJ1-2; 11 bases map to TRBD1. After removal of 2 bases from V and 3 bases from J, the junction contained 2 bases not matched to a gene. Germline CDR1 reads MDHEN; CDR2 reads SYDVKM. The CDR3 runs to 15 residues. The DNA of the CDR3 is TGTGCCAGCAGTTTAGGGGGACAGGGGGACTATGGCTACACCTTC. This translates into CASSLGGQGDYGYTF.

This chain links TRBV11-1 with TRBJ2-1; TRBD2 matches at 13 bases. Losses at the gene ends were 5 bases for V and 10 bases for J; bases not matched to a gene: 8. Germline V CDR1 and CDR2: SGHAT, FQDESV (reference sequence). The CDR3 has 15 amino acids. The chain's CDR3 is CASSPGTSGVREQFF. The CDR3, as DNA: TGTGCCAGCAGCCCCGGGACTAGCGGGGTTCGGGAGCAGTTCTTC.

This clone was seen more than once but under ten times. The chain carries TRBV4-2 and TRBJ1-2, with a possible D match to TRBD1 (5 bases). There are 15 residues in the CDR3. The germline V gene encodes CDR1 LGHNA and CDR2 YNFKEQ. V lost 0 bases, J lost 4 bases, and 12 bases lay in between. CDR3: CASSQDRGGGYGYTF. In DNA, the CDR3 is TGTGCCAGCAGCCAAGATCGCGGGGGTGGCTATGGCTACACCTTC.

This clone was seen more than once but under ten times. The J gene is TRBJ1-1, the V gene TRBV28, with a weak D call TRBD1 (5 bases). This CDR3 spans 14 amino acids. Per the germline V gene, CDR1 is MDHEN and CDR2 is SYDVKM. The V end lost 1 base, the J end lost 4 bases, and 10 bases lay between the germline ends. In nucleotides, the CDR3 is TGTGCCAGCAGTTTATTCCAGGGATCCACTGAAGCTTTCTTT. This gives the protein CASSLFQGSTEAFF.

This clone was recorded a few times. This chain joins TRBV14 and TRBJ2-7, with TRBD1 identical over 9 bases. Germline values: CDR1 SGHDN, CDR2 FVKESK. J was trimmed by 7 bases and V by 4 bases; bases with no gene match: 14. The CDR3 contains 16 residues. Written as DNA, the CDR3 is TGTGCCAGCAGCCCCCGGACAGGGGCCCGCCCTGGGGAGCAGTACTTC. It is translated as CASSPRTGARPGEQYF.

In this sample, this clone turned up a few times. The chain links TRBV7-9 to TRBJ1-6; weak D call: TRBD1 (6 bases). The CDR3 sequence is 14 residues long. V shed 2 bases and J shed 10 bases, with 12 bases lying between them. The germline V gene encodes CDR1 SEHNR and CDR2 FQNEAQ (reference sequence). Written as DNA, the CDR3 is TGTGCCAGCAGCTTACTTAGGGGGAAATCACCCCTCCACTTT. Protein product: CASSLLRGKSPLHF.

A word on this clone: Other DNA sequences in the same sample also yield this CDR3. The chain has TRBV9 and TRBJ2-3, with TRBD2 matching 8 bases. This CDR3 has 17 residues. With 0 bases clipped from V and 5 bases from J, the junction kept 11 bases outside the gene matches. Germline V gene sequence: CDR1 SGDLS, CDR2 YYNGEE. The CDR3 is CASSVAPRGGRGDTQYF. The CDR3, as DNA: TGTGCCAGCAGCGTAGCTCCCCGCGGGGGGAGGGGAGATACGCAGTATTTT.

There are a few counts of this clone. The chain links TRBV9 to TRBJ2-2; 10 bases fit TRBD2. The CDR3 contains 16 residues. The V segment lost 0 bases and the J segment 4 bases; nucleotides outside the gene matches: 3. CDR1 SGDLS and CDR2 YYNGEE come from the germline V gene. CDR3: CASSVVGTSATGELFF. The CDR3 nucleotides read TGTGCCAGCAGCGTAGTCGGGACTAGCGCCACCGGGGAGCTGTTTTTT.

Only a few counts were recorded for this clone. This chain joins TRBV30 and TRBJ1-2; D is perhaps TRBD1 (5 bases). CDR1 and CDR2 (germline): GTSNPN, SVGIG (reference sequence). The CDR3 sequence is 14 residues long. The V gene lost 0 bases and the J gene lost 4 bases, with 12 bases spanning the gap. The CDR3 DNA reads TGTGCCTGGAGTGTGCGGGGGGTTGGCTATGGCTACACCTTC. It encodes CAWSVRGVGYGYTF.

This clone came up a few times. V is TRBV30 and J is TRBJ1-5; no reliable D call. CDR1 is GTSNPN, CDR2 SVGIG, per germline (reference sequence). CDR3 length equals 16 residues. V dropped 1 base and J dropped 2 bases, with 15 bases sitting between them. The DNA for the CDR3 is TGTGCCTGGAGTGGAGGGTCCCTGGCGGGCAATCAGCCCCAGCATTTT. It specifies CAWSGGSLAGNQPQHF. Variable domain in full (rest from reference TRBV30 and TRBJ1-5): SQTIHQWPATLVQPVGSPLSLECTVEGTSNPNLYWYRQAAGRGLQLLFYSVGIGQISSEVPQNLSASRPQDRQFILSSKKLLLSDSGFYLCAWSGGSLAGNQPQHFGDGTRLSIL.

This chain links TRBV30 with TRBJ2-3, with 12 positions matching TRBD2. Germline CDR1 reads GTSNPN; CDR2 reads SVGIG (reference sequence). The CDR3 length is 16 residues. J was trimmed by 1 base and V by 1 base; bases with no gene match: 3. CDR3 region: CAWSAGLAGRTDTQYF. Here the CDR3 DNA reads TGTGCCTGGAGTGCAGGACTAGCGGGACGCACAGATACGCAGTATTTT.

This clone was counted a few times. This chain joins TRBV9 and TRBJ2-5, with unresolved D. CDR3 size: 13 residues. CDR1 and CDR2 from the germline V gene are SGDLS and YYNGEE. V was cut by 4 bases and J by 2 bases, with 9 bases left in between. In DNA, the CDR3 is TGTGCCAGCAGCCAATCCCAGCAAGAGACCCAGTACTTC. Protein sequence: CASSQSQQETQYF.

J is TRBJ2-7 and V is TRBV28, with TRBD2 as a possible D gene (5 bases). Germline CDR1 MDHEN, CDR2 SYDVKM. Between the trimmed V and J ends, which lost 2 bases and 5 bases, there was a span of 7 bases. CDR3 length: 12 amino acids. CDR3 in amino acids: CASSLRRHEQYF. The CDR3, as DNA: TGTGCCAGCAGTTTAAGGAGGCACGAGCAGTACTTC.

The chain combines TRBV5-4 with TRBJ2-7; 11 bases are shared with TRBD1. Germline-derived CDR1 and CDR2 are SGHNT and YYREEE (reference sequence). Trimming took 4 bases from V and 2 from J; bases not matched to a gene: 8. CDR3 length: 16 amino acids. CDR3 in DNA: TGTGCCAGCAGCCAGGGACAGGGGGACTTTCCCTACGAGCAGTACTTC. Its translation: CASSQGQGDFPYEQYF.

V gene TRBV14 combines with J gene TRBJ2-7; the match to TRBD1 covers 9 bases. Trimming cost V 4 bases and J 7 bases; bases outside gene matches: 20. Germline lookup yields CDR1 SGHDN and CDR2 FVKESK. There are 18 residues in the CDR3. The CDR3 sequence is CASSRQRGQGFSKREQYF. Written as DNA, the CDR3 is TGTGCCAGCAGCCGACAGAGGGGACAGGGTTTCTCCAAGAGGGAGCAGTACTTC.

Note on this clone: The same CDR3 is also encoded by other DNA sequences in this sample. The J gene is TRBJ2-2, the V gene TRBV9; TRBD2 aligns across 9 bases. Germline CDR1 reads SGDLS; CDR2 reads YYNGEE. The CDR3 is made up of 15 amino acids. The ends lost 4 bases at V and 5 bases at J; junction bases unmatched: 6. CDR3 sequence: CASSPGLALTGELFF. The CDR3 coding sequence is TGTGCCAGCAGCCCGGGACTAGCCCTGACCGGGGAGCTGTTTTTT.

This chain connects TRBV7-2 to TRBJ2-1, with 14 bases identical to TRBD2. This CDR3 has 17 amino acids. After removal of 1 base from V and 6 bases from J, the junction contained 5 bases not matched to a gene. CDR1 is SGHTA, CDR2 FQGNSA, per germline. CDR3 nucleotide sequence: TGTGCCAGCAGCTTAGAATGGACTAGCGGGGGGTCCAATGAGCAGTTCTTC. Its protein is CASSLEWTSGGSNEQFF.

The V gene is TRBV28, the J gene TRBJ2-7; 8 bases align to TRBD1. The germline gives CDR1 MDHEN, CDR2 SYDVKM. The CDR3 contains 14 residues. With V trimmed by 4 bases and J by 4 bases, 6 bases remained unmatched. CDR3 bases: TGTGCCAGCAGTTCTTACGGACAGGGTTACGAGCAGTACTTC. Its translation is CASSSYGQGYEQYF.

This clone has a handful of counts. The CDR3 DNA reads as TGTGCCAGCAGTGAAGCAAGCGCAAACTATGGCTACACCTTC. Protein: CASSEASANYGYTF. V usage is TRBV6-1 and J usage is TRBJ1-2; the D is unclear. Germline CDR1 MNHNS, CDR2 SASEGT. Trimming removed 0 bases from V and 2 bases from J, with 7 bases in between. CDR3 size: 14 residues.

This rearrangement joins TRBV15 to TRBJ2-1; D perhaps matches TRBD2 (5 bases). V was trimmed by 0 bases and J by 10 bases, leaving 16 bases between them. The CDR3 has 15 residues. Germline V lookup: CDR1 LNHNV, CDR2 YYDKDF (reference sequence). CDR3 region: CATSRDLSVGREQFF. CDR3 coding DNA: TGTGCCACCAGCAGAGATCTCTCCGTGGGGAGAGAGCAGTTCTTC.

V and J are TRBV6-1 and TRBJ1-5, with TRBD1 matching over 8 bases. The length of the CDR3 is 15 residues. The V segment lost 6 bases and the J segment 1 base; nucleotides outside the gene matches: 5. Germline assignment: CDR1 MNHNS and CDR2 SASEGT. The CDR3 sequence is CASRGQAESNQPQHF. The DNA for the CDR3 is TGTGCCAGCAGGGGACAGGCAGAGAGCAATCAGCCCCAGCATTTT.

In this sample, this clone turned up a few times. V and J are TRBV10-3 and TRBJ2-1; 9 nucleotides line up with TRBD2. This CDR3 is built from 14 residues. Germline V gene sequence: CDR1 ENHRY, CDR2 SYGVKD. Trimming at V came to 6 bases and at J to 5 bases, leaving 5 bases not matched to a gene. The CDR3 loop is CAIRIAGDNNEQFF. CDR3 nucleotide sequence: TGTGCCATCAGGATAGCGGGGGATAACAATGAGCAGTTCTTC.

This clone was counted once. The chain couples TRBV7-3 to TRBJ1-1; D not certain. Germline-derived CDR1 and CDR2 are SGHTA and FQGTGA. Between the trimmed V and J ends, which lost 1 base and 1 base, there was a span of 16 bases. The CDR3 is 17 residues long. The CDR3 nucleotides are TGTGCCAGCAGCTTAATGCAGCTCGGGGTTACGAACACTGAAGCTTTCTTT. The encoded protein is CASSLMQLGVTNTEAFF.